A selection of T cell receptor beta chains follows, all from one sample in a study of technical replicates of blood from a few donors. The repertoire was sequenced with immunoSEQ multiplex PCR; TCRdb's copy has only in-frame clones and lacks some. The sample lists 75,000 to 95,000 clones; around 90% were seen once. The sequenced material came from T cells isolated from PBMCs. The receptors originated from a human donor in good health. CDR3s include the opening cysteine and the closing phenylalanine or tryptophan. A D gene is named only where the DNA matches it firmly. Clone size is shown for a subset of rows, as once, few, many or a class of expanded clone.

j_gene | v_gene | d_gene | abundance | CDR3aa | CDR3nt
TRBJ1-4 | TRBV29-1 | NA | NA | CSVEDQGEKLFF | TGCAGCGTTGAAGATCAGGGTGAAAAACTGTTTTTT
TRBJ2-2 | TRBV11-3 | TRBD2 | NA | CASSLVSGATGELFF | TGTGCCAGCAGCTTAGTAAGCGGGGCCACCGGGGAGCTGTTTTTT
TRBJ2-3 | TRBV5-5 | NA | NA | CASSLAFQSTDTQYF | TGTGCCAGCAGCTTGGCTTTCCAGTCCACAGATACGCAGTATTTT
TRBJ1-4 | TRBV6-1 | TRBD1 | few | CAGLDRGVEKLFF | TGTGCCGGATTAGACAGGGGAGTAGAAAAACTGTTTTTT
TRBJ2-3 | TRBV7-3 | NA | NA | CASSLFGDTQYF | TGTGCCAGCAGCTTATTCGGAGATACGCAGTATTTT
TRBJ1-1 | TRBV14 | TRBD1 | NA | CASSHSRDRVIQAFF | TGTGCCAGCAGCCATTCCCGGGACAGGGTTATACAAGCTTTCTTT
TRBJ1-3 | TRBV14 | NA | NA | CASSQEMPGKHTIYF | TGTGCCAGCAGCCAAGAAATGCCCGGGAAGCACACCATATATTTT
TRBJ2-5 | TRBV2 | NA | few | CTSKTQYF | TGTACGAGTAAGACCCAGTACTTC
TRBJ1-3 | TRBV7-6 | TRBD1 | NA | CASSLTGGAPGNTIYF | TGTGCCAGCAGCTTGACAGGGGGCGCACCCGGAAACACCATATATTTT
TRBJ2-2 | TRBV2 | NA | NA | CASSVGQAYTGELFF | TGTGCCAGCAGTGTAGGTCAGGCTTACACCGGGGAGCTGTTTTTT
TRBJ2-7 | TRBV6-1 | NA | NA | CASSDVSGNEQYF | TGTGCCAGCAGTGACGTTTCAGGGAACGAGCAGTACTTC
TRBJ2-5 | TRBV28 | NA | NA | CATAEGEETQYF | TGTGCCACCGCTGAGGGTGAAGAGACCCAGTACTTC
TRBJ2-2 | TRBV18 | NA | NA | CASSPPNKSTGELFF | TGTGCCAGCTCACCACCAAACAAATCCACCGGGGAGCTGTTTTTT
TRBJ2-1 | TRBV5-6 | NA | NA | CASSLAGNEQFF | TGTGCCAGCAGCTTGGCCGGGAATGAGCAGTTCTTC
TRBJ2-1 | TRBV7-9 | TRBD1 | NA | CASSQMTGWLENEQFF | TGTGCCAGCAGCCAGATGACAGGGTGGTTGGAGAATGAGCAGTTCTTC
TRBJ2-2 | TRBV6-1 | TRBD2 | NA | CASSRTSGATGELFF | TGTGCCAGCAGTAGGACTAGCGGGGCCACCGGGGAGCTGTTTTTT
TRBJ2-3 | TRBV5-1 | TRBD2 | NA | CASSFALLAGKSTDTQYF | TGCGCCAGCAGCTTTGCCCTACTAGCGGGAAAGTCCACAGATACGCAGTATTTT
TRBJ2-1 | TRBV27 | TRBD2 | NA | CASRPGLGSSYNEQFF | TGTGCCAGCAGGCCGGGACTAGGGAGCTCCTACAATGAGCAGTTCTTC
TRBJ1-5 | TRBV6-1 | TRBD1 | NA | CASSEYPGGESNQPQHF | TGTGCCAGCAGTGAATACCCAGGGGGCGAAAGCAATCAGCCCCAGCATTTT
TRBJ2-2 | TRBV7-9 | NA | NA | CASSDGEDYTGELFF | TGTGCCAGCAGCGATGGGGAGGATTACACCGGGGAGCTGTTTTTT
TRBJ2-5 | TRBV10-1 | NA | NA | CAGRRAGHPPFGTLRIETQYF | TGCGCCGGAAGAAGGGCAGGGCACCCCCCTTTTGGTACCCTAAGGATCGAGACCCAGTACTTC
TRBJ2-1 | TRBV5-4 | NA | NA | CASSLAADLSSYNEQFF | TGTGCCAGCAGCTTGGCGGCAGACTTAAGCTCCTACAATGAGCAGTTCTTC
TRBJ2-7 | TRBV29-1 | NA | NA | CSVGAGTGYEQYF | TGCAGCGTTGGGGCGGGGACCGGATACGAGCAGTACTTC
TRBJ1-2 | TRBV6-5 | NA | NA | CASSPGTLYGYTF | TGTGCCAGCAGTCCGGGGACTTTATATGGCTACACCTTC
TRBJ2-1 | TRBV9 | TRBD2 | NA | CASSVVTGGSYNEQFF | TGTGCCAGCAGCGTAGTGACGGGGGGCTCCTACAATGAGCAGTTCTTC
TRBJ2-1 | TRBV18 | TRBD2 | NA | CASSPSGGSYNEQFF | TGTGCCAGCTCACCGAGCGGGGGGTCCTACAATGAGCAGTTCTTC
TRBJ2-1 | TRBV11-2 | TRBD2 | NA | CASSSTTSGRVHPYNEQFF | TGTGCCAGCAGCTCGACGACTAGCGGGAGGGTTCACCCCTACAATGAGCAGTTCTTC
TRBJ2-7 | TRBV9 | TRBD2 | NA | CASSPGLDRYEQYF | TGTGCCAGCAGCCCCGGACTAGACCGTTACGAGCAGTACTTC
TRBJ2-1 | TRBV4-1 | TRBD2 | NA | CASSQGASGGSYNNEQFF | TGCGCCAGCAGCCAAGGGGCTAGCGGGGGGTCATACAACAATGAGCAGTTCTTC
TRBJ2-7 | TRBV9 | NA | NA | CASSVERGEDYEQYF | TGTGCCAGCAGCGTAGAGAGAGGGGAGGACTACGAGCAGTACTTC
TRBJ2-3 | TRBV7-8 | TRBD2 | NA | CASSFFGLAGASKGTDTQYF | TGTGCCAGCAGCTTTTTTGGACTAGCGGGAGCCTCAAAAGGCACAGATACGCAGTATTTT
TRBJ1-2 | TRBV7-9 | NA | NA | CASRGVGLGGYTF | TGTGCCAGCAGAGGGGTGGGGCTCGGCGGCTACACCTTC
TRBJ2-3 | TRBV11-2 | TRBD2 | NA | CASSVGLAGEQYF | TGTGCCAGCAGCGTGGGACTAGCGGGGGAGCAGTATTTT
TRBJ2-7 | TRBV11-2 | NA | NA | CASSLGIGGSEQYF | TGTGCCAGCAGCTTAGGTATTGGGGGCTCCGAGCAGTACTTC
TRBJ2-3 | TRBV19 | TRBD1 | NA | CASSSHWTGADTQYF | TGTGCCAGTAGTTCTCACTGGACAGGCGCGGATACGCAGTATTTT
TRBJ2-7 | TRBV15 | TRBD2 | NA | CATSRAPSGRNEQYF | TGTGCCACCAGCAGAGCGCCTAGCGGGAGGAACGAGCAGTACTTC
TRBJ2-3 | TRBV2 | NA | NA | CASSKPPGHLGDTQYF | TGTGCCAGCAGTAAACCCCCGGGACACCTGGGGGATACGCAGTATTTT
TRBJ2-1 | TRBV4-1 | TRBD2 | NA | CASSPETSGGAGEQFF | TGCGCCAGCAGCCCCGAGACTAGCGGGGGGGCAGGGGAGCAGTTCTTC
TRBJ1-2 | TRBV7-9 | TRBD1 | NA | CASSLGDRSYGYTF | TGTGCCAGCAGCTTGGGGGACAGATCCTATGGCTACACCTTC
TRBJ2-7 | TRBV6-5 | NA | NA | CASSAYSPGADEQYF | TGTGCCAGCAGTGCCTACTCCCCAGGGGCGGACGAGCAGTACTTC
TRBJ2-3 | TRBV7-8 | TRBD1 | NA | CASSPGDRVFGTDTQYF | TGTGCCAGCAGCCCGGGGGACAGGGTCTTTGGCACAGATACGCAGTATTTT
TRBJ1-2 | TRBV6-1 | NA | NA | CASSERVQGIDYGYTF | TGTGCCAGCAGTGAAAGGGTGCAGGGAATTGACTATGGCTACACCTTC
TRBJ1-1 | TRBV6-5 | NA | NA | CASSVQGLNTEAFF | TGTGCCAGCAGTGTACAGGGATTGAACACTGAAGCTTTCTTT
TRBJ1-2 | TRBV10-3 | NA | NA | CAISEIGGGESYGGYTF | TGTGCCATCAGTGAGATAGGCGGAGGGGAATCCTATGGTGGCTACACCTTC
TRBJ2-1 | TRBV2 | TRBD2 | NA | CASSAGAGDYYNEQFF | TGTGCCAGCAGTGCTGGAGCGGGGGACTACTACAATGAGCAGTTCTTC
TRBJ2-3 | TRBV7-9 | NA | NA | CASSQRQGGNATQYF | TGTGCCAGCAGCCAACGACAGGGAGGAAATGCTACGCAGTATTTT
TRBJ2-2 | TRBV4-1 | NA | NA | CASSQGGTHTGELFF | TGCGCCAGCAGCCAAGGGGGGACACACACCGGGGAGCTGTTTTTT
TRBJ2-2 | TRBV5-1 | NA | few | CASSLFRDTTGELFF | TGCGCCAGCAGCTTATTCCGGGACACCACCGGGGAGCTGTTTTTT
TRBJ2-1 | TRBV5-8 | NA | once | CASSLRGLNEQFF | TGTGCCAGCAGCTTGCGCGGGTTGAATGAGCAGTTCTTC
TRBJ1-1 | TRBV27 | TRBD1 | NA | CASSFTGTGGTEAFF | TGTGCCAGCAGTTTTACCGGGACAGGTGGCACTGAAGCTTTCTTT
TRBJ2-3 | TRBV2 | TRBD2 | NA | CAFSSGRVDTQYF | TGTGCCTTTTCTAGCGGGAGAGTTGATACGCAGTATTTT
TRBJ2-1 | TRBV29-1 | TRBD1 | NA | CSVKRDRVGDNEQFF | TGCAGCGTTAAAAGGGACAGGGTAGGAGACAATGAGCAGTTCTTC
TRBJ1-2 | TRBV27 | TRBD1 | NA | CASSPIGQANYGYTF | TGTGCCAGCAGCCCTATCGGACAGGCTAACTATGGCTACACCTTC
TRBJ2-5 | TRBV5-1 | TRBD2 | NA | CASSLAGTSGQETQYF | TGCGCCAGCAGCTTGGCCGGGACTAGCGGCCAAGAGACCCAGTACTTC
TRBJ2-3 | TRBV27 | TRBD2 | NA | CASSFPTRAGGGPDTQYF | TGTGCCAGCAGTTTCCCGACTAGGGCGGGAGGTGGCCCAGATACGCAGTATTTT
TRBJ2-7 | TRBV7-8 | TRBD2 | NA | CASSLVPGLAGTEQYF | TGTGCCAGCAGCTTAGTGCCGGGACTAGCGGGAACCGAGCAGTACTTC
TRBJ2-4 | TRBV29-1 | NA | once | CSVELGQAKNIQYF | TGCAGCGTTGAATTAGGACAGGCCAAAAACATTCAGTACTTC
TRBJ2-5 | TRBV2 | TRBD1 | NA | CASYNRGLGTQYF | TGTGCCAGCTATAACAGGGGGCTAGGGACCCAGTACTTC
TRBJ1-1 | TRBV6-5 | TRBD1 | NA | CASTLTGGRTEAFF | TGTGCCAGCACCCTGACAGGGGGCCGGACTGAAGCTTTCTTT
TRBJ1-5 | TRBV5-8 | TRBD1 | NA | CASSPRDRVYQPQHF | TGTGCCAGCAGCCCCCGGGACAGGGTATATCAGCCCCAGCATTTT